The clone carrying this T cell receptor beta chain was observed many times. Its target is unknown. These data are taken from a study of CD8 T cells in ankylosing spondylitis. Trimming took 3 bases from V and 5 from J; bases not matched to a gene: 9. CDR3 size: 16 residues. CDR1 and CDR2 from the germline V gene are LNHDA and SQIVND (reference sequence). Study conclusions and caveats: There were earlier reports of some motif variants in reactive arthritis synovial fluid and blood.

TCR beta libraries were made by quantitative 5'-RACE with molecular barcodes. TCRdb recomputed calls from the 5' RACE reads with MiXCR, one row per CDR3 protein. Of 130,000 or so distinct CDR3 sequences in the sample, 7% were seen once. The specimen was blood, either unsorted or a sorted T cell fraction (not recorded which). The TCR comes from a male donor with ankylosing spondylitis or in good health (not recorded which). This chain joins TRBV19 and TRBJ2-7, with 11 bases matching TRBD2. CDR3 nucleotide sequence: TGTGCCAGTAGTATTTCGCTAGCGGGAGGACTCCACGAGCAGTACTTC. This encodes CASSISLAGGLHEQYF.